The clone carrying this T cell receptor beta chain was observed a few times. Its specificity is not known. cDNA synthesis used the whole RNA isolate, giving expressed TCRB sequences. Produced via immunoSEQ multiplex PCR; TCRdb's table is partial and in-frame only. This repertoire shows 15,000 to 20,000 clones, 50% found once; its top ten account for approximately 0.42%. The V gene end was trimmed by 7 bases and the J gene end by 6 bases; junction bases not matched to a gene: 6. This CDR3 is built from 14 residues. Germline assignment: CDR1 SGHTA and CDR2 FQGTGA. The data are from a study of beta chain features in type 1 diabetes. Notes on the study in general: There was a moderate but significant shortening of TCRB CDR3s in all four CD4+ subsets of Type 1 diabetes patients.

The chain recombines TRBV7-3 with TRBJ2-2; 9 positions agree with TRBD1. The TCR sequence derives from a man between 18 and 29 years old in good health. Input material: stem cell memory CD4+ T cells from blood. The CDR3 loop is CASTRGTGPGELFF. CDR3 DNA sequence: TGTGCCAGCACCCGAGGGACAGGGCCCGGGGAGCTGTTTTTT.